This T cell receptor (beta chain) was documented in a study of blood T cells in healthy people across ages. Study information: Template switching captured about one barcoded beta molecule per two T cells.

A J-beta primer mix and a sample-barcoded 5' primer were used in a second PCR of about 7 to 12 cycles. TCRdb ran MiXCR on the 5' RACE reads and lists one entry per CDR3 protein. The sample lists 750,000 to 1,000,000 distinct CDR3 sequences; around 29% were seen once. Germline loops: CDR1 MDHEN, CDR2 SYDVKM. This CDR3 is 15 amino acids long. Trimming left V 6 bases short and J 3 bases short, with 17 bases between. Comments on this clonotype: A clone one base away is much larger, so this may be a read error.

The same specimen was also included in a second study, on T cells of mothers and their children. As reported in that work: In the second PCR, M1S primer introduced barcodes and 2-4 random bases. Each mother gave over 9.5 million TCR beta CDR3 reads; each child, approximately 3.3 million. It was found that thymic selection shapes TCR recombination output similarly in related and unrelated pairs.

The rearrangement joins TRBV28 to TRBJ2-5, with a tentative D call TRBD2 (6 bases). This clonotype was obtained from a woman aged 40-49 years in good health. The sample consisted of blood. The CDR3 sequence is CASRYGGGGEETQYF. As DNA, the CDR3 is TGTGCCAGCAGATACGGGGGTGGAGGGGAAGAGACCCAGTACTTC.